A single sample gave rise to the 12 T cell receptor beta chains below, sequenced in a study of cytomegalovirus exposure and HLA in healthy donors. PCR primers comprised 60 Vbeta and 13 Jbeta primers. Measured with immunoSEQ multiplex PCR; TCRdb has only the in-frame clones, and not every one. The table records around 150,000 clones, approximately 72% of them present only once. Sequencing was carried out using PBMCs. These receptors were obtained from a middle-aged man in good health and CMV-seronegative.

The rearrangement joins TRBV28 to TRBJ2-7; TRBD2 matches 9 bases. The CDR3 runs 15 residues. Germline V gene lookup returns CDR1 MDHEN and CDR2 SYDVKM. After removal of 2 bases from V and 4 bases from J, the junction contained 6 bases not matched to a gene. CDR3 DNA sequence: TGTGCCAGCAGTTTAAGGCTAGCGGGGAGATACGAGCAGTACTTC. This encodes CASSLRLAGRYEQYF.

J is TRBJ2-7 and V is TRBV28; tentative D call: TRBD1 (6 bases). The CDR3 runs to 14 residues. Germline V lookup: CDR1 MDHEN, CDR2 SYDVKM. The V gene lost 6 bases and the J gene lost 9 bases, with 21 bases spanning the gap. CDR3 sequence: CASRLIGVTGGQYF. In nucleotides, the CDR3 is TGTGCCAGCAGGCTTATCGGCGTGACAGGCGGGCAGTACTTC.

This clone was seen more than once but under ten times. This sequence joins TRBV15 and TRBJ2-7, with 8 bases identical to TRBD1. Trimming at V came to 0 bases and at J to 2 bases, leaving 12 bases not matched to a gene. Germline CDR1 reads LNHNV; CDR2 reads YYDKDF (reference sequence). The CDR3 spans 18 residues. The CDR3 spells CATSRDLFQAGGPYEQYF. CDR3 nucleotides: TGTGCCACCAGCAGAGATCTATTTCAGGCAGGGGGCCCCTACGAGCAGTACTTC.

The CDR3 protein is CAWNLDRGYEQYF. The CDR3, as DNA: TGTGCCTGGAACTTGGACAGAGGTTACGAGCAGTACTTC. V usage is TRBV30 and J usage is TRBJ2-7; D is possibly TRBD1 (6 bases). The CDR3 extends over 13 amino acids. V was trimmed by 4 bases and J by 4 bases, leaving 14 bases between them. Germline V gives CDR1 GTSNPN, CDR2 SVGIG (reference sequence).

The chain recombines TRBV28 with TRBJ1-1, with no clear D. The germline V gene has CDR1 MDHEN and CDR2 SYDVKM. The CDR3 runs 11 residues. Deletions cut 11 bases from V and 10 bases from J, with 17 bases between. The CDR3 sequence: CACAKEVRAFF. CDR3 in DNA: TGTGCCTGCGCGAAGGAGGTTAGAGCTTTCTTT.

V gene TRBV10-3 combines with J gene TRBJ1-5; tentatively, D is TRBD1 (6 bases). The germline gives CDR1 ENHRY, CDR2 SYGVKD. This CDR3 has 16 amino acids. V lost 11 bases, J lost 6 bases, and 26 bases lay in between. The DNA for the CDR3 is TGTGCCTTTGACTTTACATCAGTGGAAGGGGGTCAGCCCCAGCATTTT. Its translation is CAFDFTSVEGGQPQHF.

This chain joins TRBV4-3 and TRBJ2-4, with TRBD1 matching 10 bases. This CDR3 has 15 amino acids. With 0 bases clipped from V and 7 bases from J, the junction kept 3 bases outside the gene matches. CDR1 and CDR2 (germline): LGHNA, YSLEER. CDR3 residues: CASSQDGTGVNIQYF. CDR3 DNA sequence: TGCGCCAGCAGCCAAGATGGGACAGGGGTGAACATTCAGTACTTC.

This clone was observed a few times. The V gene is TRBV6-5, the J gene TRBJ2-7; 8 bases match TRBD1. Germline CDR1 MNHEY, CDR2 SVGAGI. CDR3 length: 16 amino acids. V shed 0 bases and J 2 bases; nucleotides not matched to a gene: 6. The CDR3 loop reads CASSYSGTGIPYEQYF. DNA of the CDR3: TGTGCCAGCAGTTACTCGGGGACAGGTATCCCCTACGAGCAGTACTTC.

This clone has a handful of counts. The CDR3 DNA is TGTGCCAGCAGTTTAGCCTTGACAGGGTTGGAAATGGGGGTCTACGAGCAGTACTTC. Protein product: CASSLALTGLEMGVYEQYF. J is TRBJ2-7 and V is TRBV28; 7 bases are a match to TRBD1. CDR1 is MDHEN and CDR2 is SYDVKM in the germline V gene. V shed 2 bases and J 3 bases; nucleotides not matched to a gene: 19. CDR3 length: 19 amino acids. The full variable domain, in which reference TRBV28 and TRBJ2-7 provide the parts outside the CDR3, is DVKVTQSSRYLVKRTGEKVFLECVQDMDHENMFWYRQDPGLGLRLIYFSYDVKMKEKGDIPEGYSVSREKKERFSLILESASTNQTSMYLCASSLALTGLEMGVYEQYFGPGTRLTVT.

The CDR3 bases are TGCGCCACCAAACTTCCACTAGCGGGAGGAAGCGAGCAGTACTTC. This codes for CATKLPLAGGSEQYF. The V gene is TRBV10-2, the J gene TRBJ2-7, with 12 bases aligning to TRBD2. This CDR3 contains 15 residues. Germline V CDR1 and CDR2: WSHSY, SAAADI. V lost 10 bases and J lost 6; bases outside the gene matches: 13.

This chain uses TRBV18 with TRBJ1-5; the D is unclear. CDR3 length: 15 residues. The germline V gene has CDR1 KGHSH and CDR2 LQKENI. V gave up 3 bases and J gave up 5 bases, with 14 bases separating them. CDR3 sequence reads: CASSPSVSGDQPQHF. The DNA of the CDR3 is TGTGCCAGCTCACCGTCCGTTTCCGGGGATCAGCCCCAGCATTTT.

The chain links TRBV11-3 to TRBJ2-3, with D maybe TRBD2 (5 bases). The length of the CDR3 is 12 residues. V was cut by 2 bases and J by 11 bases, with 11 bases left in between. Germline assignment: CDR1 SGHNT and CDR2 YENEEA. The DNA for the CDR3 is TGTGCCAGCAGCTTACAGGACGAGGGGCAGTATTTT. Translating it yields CASSLQDEGQYF.